The 3 T cell receptor beta chains below come from one sample, sequenced in a study of PD-1 blockade in mismatch repair-deficient tumors. The protocol was immunoSEQ multiplex PCR, while the TCRdb copy is restricted to in-frame clones and leaves out a portion. The table lists some 100,000 clones, over 75% of them singletons, with about 6.3% in the top ten. This specimen consisted of peripheral blood, obtained 35 to 37 weeks after starting pembrolizumab. These receptors were collected from an adult with mismatch repair-deficient cancer.

The chain couples TRBV5-6 to TRBJ2-6, with D possibly being TRBD2 (5 bases). The CDR3 totals 14 residues. Germline lookup yields CDR1 SGHDT and CDR2 YYEEEE. V was clipped by 6 bases and J by 0 bases, with 7 bases between them. CDR3 amino acids: CASNAGSGANVLTF. The CDR3 DNA is TGTGCCAGCAACGCGGGCTCTGGGGCCAACGTCCTGACTTTC.

CDR3 sequence reads: CASRTSGDSGNTIYF. The CDR3 nucleotides read TGTGCCAGTAGGACCTCCGGTGACAGTGGAAACACCATATATTTT. This chain links TRBV19 with TRBJ1-3, with a weak D call TRBD1 (5 bases). Between the trimmed V and J ends, which lost 6 bases and 3 bases, there was a span of 15 bases. The CDR3 runs to 15 residues. Germline values: CDR1 LNHDA, CDR2 SQIVND (reference sequence).

The chain recombines TRBV7-9 with TRBJ2-7; D is perhaps TRBD2 (7 bases). The CDR3 is made up of 15 amino acids. Germline V gene sequence: CDR1 SEHNR, CDR2 FQNEAQ (reference sequence). Trimming removed 0 bases at V and 6 bases at J, with 15 bases between. The CDR3 nucleotides are TGTGCCAGCAGCTTAGCGTGGGCAGGGGAGGGCGAGCAGTACTTC. Translation: CASSLAWAGEGEQYF. Complete variable domain (other parts from reference TRBV7-9 and TRBJ2-7): DTGVSQNPRHKITKRGQNVTFRCDPISEHNRLYWYRQTLGQGPEFLTYFQNEAQLEKSRLLSDRFSAERPKGSFSTLEIQRTEQGDSAMYLCASSLAWAGEGEQYFGPGTRLTVT.